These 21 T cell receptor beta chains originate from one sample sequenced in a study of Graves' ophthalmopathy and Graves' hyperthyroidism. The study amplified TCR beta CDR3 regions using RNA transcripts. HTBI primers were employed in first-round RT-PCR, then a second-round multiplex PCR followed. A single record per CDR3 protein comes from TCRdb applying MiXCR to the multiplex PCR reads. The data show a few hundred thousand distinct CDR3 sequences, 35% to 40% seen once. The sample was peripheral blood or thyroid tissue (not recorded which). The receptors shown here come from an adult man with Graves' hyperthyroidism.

The CDR3 DNA follows: TGTGCCAGCAGCTTAACGGGGGGACAGGGAGGCGGTGAGCAGTTCTTC. Translation gives CASSLTGGQGGGEQFF. J is TRBJ2-1 and V is TRBV11-2, with 9 bases fitting TRBD1. The germline V gene encodes CDR1 SGHAT and CDR2 FQNNGV. J was trimmed by 9 bases and V by 2 bases; bases with no gene match: 11. This CDR3 has 16 amino acids.

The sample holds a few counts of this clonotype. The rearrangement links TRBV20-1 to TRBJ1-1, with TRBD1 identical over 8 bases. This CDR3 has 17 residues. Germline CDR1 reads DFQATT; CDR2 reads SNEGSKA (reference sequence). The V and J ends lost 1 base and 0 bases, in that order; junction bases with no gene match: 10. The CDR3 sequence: CSARAWDRPRLNTEAFF. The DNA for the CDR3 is TGCAGTGCTAGAGCCTGGGACAGGCCTAGACTGAACACTGAAGCTTTCTTT.

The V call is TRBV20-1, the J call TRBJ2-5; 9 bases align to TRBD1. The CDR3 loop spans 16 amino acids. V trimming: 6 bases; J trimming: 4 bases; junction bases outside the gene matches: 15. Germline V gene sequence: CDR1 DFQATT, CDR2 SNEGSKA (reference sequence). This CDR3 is CSASRAGQGAIETQYF. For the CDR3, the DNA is TGCAGTGCCAGCAGAGCGGGACAGGGCGCGATAGAGACCCAGTACTTC.

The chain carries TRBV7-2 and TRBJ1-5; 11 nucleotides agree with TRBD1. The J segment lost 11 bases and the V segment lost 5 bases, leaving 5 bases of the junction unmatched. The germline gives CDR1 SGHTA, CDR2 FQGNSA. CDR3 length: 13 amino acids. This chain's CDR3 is CASSLGDRGTQHF. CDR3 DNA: TGTGCCAGCAGCCTCGGGGACAGGGGGACCCAGCATTTT.

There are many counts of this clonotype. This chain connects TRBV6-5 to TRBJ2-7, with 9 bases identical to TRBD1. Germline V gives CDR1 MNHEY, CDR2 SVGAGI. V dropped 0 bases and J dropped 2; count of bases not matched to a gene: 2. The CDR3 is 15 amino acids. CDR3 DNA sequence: TGTGCCAGCAGTTACTCGAGGGACAGGGCCTACGAGCAGTACTTC. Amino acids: CASSYSRDRAYEQYF.

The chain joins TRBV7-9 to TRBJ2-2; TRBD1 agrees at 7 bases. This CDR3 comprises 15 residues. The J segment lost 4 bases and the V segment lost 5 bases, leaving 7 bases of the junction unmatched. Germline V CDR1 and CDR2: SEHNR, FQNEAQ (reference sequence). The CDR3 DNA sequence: TGTGCCAGCAGCAGACCCGGGACAGCCACCGGGGAGCTGTTTTTT. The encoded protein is CASSRPGTATGELFF.

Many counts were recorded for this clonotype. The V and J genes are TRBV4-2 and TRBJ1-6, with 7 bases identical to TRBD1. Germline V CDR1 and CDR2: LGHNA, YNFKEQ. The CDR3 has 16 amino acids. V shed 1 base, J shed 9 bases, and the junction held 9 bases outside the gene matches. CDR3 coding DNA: TGTGCCAGCAGCCAAGGGGAGGGGGCGCGTGGTTCACCCCTCCACTTT. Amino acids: CASSQGEGARGSPLHF.

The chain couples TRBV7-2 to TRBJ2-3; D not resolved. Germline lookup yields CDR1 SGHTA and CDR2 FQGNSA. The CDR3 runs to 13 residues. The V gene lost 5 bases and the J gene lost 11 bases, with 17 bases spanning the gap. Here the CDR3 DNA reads TGTGCCAGCAGCCCAGACCCCGAGCGCAAGCAGTATTTT. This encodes CASSPDPERKQYF.

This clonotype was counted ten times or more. Written as DNA, the CDR3 is TGTGCCAGCAGGGGAACCGGGGAGCTGTTTTTT. This gives the protein CASRGTGELFF. The chain has TRBV12-3 or TRBV12-4 and TRBJ2-2; the D is unclear. V lost 6 bases and J lost 5, with 4 bases in between. The CDR3 is 11 amino acids.

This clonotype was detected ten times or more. CDR3 sequence: CSLTSGRSVETQYF. CDR3 nucleotide sequence: TGCAGTCTGACTAGCGGGAGATCGGTGGAGACCCAGTACTTC. The chain is built from TRBV20-1 and TRBJ2-5, with 12 nucleotides matching TRBD2. This CDR3 contains 14 residues. CDR1 DFQATT and CDR2 SNEGSKA come from the germline V gene (reference sequence). After removal of 8 bases from V and 5 bases from J, the junction contained 9 bases not matched to a gene.

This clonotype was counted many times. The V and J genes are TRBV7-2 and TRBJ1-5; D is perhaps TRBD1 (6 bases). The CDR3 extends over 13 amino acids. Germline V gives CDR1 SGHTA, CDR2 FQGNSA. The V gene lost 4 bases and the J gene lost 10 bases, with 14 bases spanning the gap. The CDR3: CASSSQGLEPQHF. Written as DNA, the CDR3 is TGTGCCAGCAGCTCACAGGGCCTCGAACCCCAGCATTTT.

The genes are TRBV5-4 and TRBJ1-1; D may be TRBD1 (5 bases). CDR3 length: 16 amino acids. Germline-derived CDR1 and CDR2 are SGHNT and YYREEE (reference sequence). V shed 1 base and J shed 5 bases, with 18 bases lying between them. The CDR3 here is CASSLSLMGEGTEAFF. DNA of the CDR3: TGTGCCAGCAGCTTGAGTTTGATGGGGGAGGGTACTGAAGCTTTCTTT.

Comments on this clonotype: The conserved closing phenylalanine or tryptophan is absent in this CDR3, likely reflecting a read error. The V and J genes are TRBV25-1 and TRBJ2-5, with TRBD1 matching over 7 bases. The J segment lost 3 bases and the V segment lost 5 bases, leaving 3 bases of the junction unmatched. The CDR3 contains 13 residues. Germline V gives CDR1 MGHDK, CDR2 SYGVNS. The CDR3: CASSSGQEETQYY. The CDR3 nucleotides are TGTGCCAGCAGTTCCGGACAGGAAGAGACCCAGTACTAC.

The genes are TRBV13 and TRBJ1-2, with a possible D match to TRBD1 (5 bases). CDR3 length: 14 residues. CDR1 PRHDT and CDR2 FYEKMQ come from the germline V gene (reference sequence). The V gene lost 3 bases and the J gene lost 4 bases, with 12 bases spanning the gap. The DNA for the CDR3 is TGTGCCAGCAGCTTTAGGGGTTTGGGCTATGGCTACACCTTC. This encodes CASSFRGLGYGYTF.

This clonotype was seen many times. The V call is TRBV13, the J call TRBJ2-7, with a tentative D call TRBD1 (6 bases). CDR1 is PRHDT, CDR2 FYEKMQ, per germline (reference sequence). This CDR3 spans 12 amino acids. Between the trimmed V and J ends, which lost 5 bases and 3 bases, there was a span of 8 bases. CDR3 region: CASSADSYEQYF. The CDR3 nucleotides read TGTGCCAGCAGCGCGGACAGCTACGAGCAGTACTTC.

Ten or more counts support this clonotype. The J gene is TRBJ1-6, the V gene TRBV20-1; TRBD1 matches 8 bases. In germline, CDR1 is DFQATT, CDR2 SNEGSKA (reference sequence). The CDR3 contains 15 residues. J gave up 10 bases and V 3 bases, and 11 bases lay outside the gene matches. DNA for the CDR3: TGCAGTGCTAGGAGGACAGGGTCGTTTGTGTCACCCCTCCACTTT. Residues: CSARRTGSFVSPLHF.

CDR3 in DNA: TGTGCCACCAGTGACGACAGGCCGTCTAATGAAAAACTGTTTTTT. This translates into CATSDDRPSNEKLFF. V and J are TRBV24-1 and TRBJ1-4, with a weak D call TRBD1 (6 bases). Germline loops: CDR1 KGHDR, CDR2 SFDVKD. V was cut by 4 bases and J by 3 bases, with 11 bases left in between. The CDR3 runs to 15 residues.

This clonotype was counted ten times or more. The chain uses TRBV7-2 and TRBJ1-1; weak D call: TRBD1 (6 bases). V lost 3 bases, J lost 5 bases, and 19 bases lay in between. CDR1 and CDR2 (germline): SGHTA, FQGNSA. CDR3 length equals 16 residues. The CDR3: CASSLGQGWANTEAFF. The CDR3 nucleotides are TGTGCCAGCAGCTTGGGTCAGGGGTGGGCTAATACTGAAGCTTTCTTT.

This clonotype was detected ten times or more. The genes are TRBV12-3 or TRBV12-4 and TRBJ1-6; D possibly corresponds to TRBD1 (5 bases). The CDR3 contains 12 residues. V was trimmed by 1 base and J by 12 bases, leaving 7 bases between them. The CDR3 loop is CASSLGGVPLHF. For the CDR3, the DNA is TGTGCCAGCAGTTTAGGGGGGGTACCCCTCCACTTT.

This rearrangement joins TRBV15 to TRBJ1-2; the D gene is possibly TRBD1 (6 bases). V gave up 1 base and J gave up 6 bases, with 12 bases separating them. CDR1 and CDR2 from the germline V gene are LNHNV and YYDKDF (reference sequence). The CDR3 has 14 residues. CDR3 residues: CATSRGGGGHGYTF. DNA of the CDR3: TGTGCCACCAGCAGAGGCGGGGGGGGCCATGGCTACACCTTC. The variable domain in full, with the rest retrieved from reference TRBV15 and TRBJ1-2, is DAMVIQNPRYQVTQFGKPVTLSCSQTLNHNVMYWYQQKSSQAPKLLFHYYDKDFNNEADTPDNFQSRRPNTSFCFLDIRSPGLGDTAMYLCATSRGGGGHGYTFGSGTRLTVV.

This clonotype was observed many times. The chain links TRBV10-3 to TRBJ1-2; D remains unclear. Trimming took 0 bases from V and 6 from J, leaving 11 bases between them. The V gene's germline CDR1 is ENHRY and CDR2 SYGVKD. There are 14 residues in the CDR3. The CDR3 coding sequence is TGTGCCATCAGTGAGTCGAGCCCCCAGGATGGCTACACCTTC. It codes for CAISESSPQDGYTF.